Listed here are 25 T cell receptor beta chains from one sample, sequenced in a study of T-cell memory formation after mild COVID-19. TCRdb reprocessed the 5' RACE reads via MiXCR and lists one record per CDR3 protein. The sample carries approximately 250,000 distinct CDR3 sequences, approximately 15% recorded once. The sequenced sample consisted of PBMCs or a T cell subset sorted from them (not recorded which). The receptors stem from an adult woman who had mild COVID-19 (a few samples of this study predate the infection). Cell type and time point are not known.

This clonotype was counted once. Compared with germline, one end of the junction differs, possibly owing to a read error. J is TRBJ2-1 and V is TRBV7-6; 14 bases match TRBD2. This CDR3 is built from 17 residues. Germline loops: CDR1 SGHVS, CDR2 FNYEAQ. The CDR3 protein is CASILGATSGRANEQFF. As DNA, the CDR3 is TGTGCCAGCATCTTAGGGGCGACTAGCGGGAGGGCAAATGAGCAGTTCTTC.

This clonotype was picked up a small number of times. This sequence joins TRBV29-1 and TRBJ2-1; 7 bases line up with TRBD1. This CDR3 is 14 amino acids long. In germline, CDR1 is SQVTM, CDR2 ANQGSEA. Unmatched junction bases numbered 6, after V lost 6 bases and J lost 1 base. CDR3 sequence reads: CSVDDRASYNEQFF. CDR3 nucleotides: TGCAGCGTGGATGACAGGGCTTCCTACAATGAGCAGTTCTTC.

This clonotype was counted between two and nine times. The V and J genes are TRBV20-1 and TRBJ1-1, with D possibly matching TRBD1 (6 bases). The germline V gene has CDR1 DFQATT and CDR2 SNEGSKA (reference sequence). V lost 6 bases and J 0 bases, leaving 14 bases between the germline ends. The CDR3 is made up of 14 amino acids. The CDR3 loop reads CSAGNRGVNTEAFF. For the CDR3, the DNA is TGCAGTGCCGGGAATAGGGGGGTGAACACTGAAGCTTTCTTT.

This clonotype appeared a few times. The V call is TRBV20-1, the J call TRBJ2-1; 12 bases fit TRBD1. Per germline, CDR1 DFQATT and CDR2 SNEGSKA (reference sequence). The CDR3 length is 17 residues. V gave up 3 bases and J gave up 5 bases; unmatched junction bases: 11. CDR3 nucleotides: TGCAGTGCTAGGGACCCAAGGGGGACAGGGGGCAACAATGAGCAGTTCTTC. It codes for CSARDPRGTGGNNEQFF.

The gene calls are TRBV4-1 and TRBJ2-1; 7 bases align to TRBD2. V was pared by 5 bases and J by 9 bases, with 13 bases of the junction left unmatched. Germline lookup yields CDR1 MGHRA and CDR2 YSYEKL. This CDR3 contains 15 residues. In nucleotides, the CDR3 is TGCGCCAGCAGCGACCGGCCCCGGGGGAGGGGTGAGCAGTTCTTC. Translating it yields CASSDRPRGRGEQFF.

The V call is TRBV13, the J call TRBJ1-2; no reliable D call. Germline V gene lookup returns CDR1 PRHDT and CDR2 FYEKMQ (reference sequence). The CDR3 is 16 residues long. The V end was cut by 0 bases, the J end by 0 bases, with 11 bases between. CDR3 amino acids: CASSLGLAVANYGYTF. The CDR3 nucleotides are TGTGCCAGCAGCTTAGGCCTCGCAGTAGCTAACTATGGCTACACCTTC.

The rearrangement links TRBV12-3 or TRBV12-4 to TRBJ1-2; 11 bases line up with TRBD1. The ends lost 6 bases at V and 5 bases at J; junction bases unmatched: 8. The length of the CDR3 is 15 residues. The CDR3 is CASRDRTGGAYGYTF. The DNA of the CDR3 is TGTGCCAGCAGGGATAGGACAGGGGGCGCTTATGGCTACACCTTC.

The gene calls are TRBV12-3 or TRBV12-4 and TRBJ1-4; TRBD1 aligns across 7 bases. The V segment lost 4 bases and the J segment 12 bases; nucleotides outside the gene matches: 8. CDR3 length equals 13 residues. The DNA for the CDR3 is TGTGCCAGCAGTTCAGGGGGGGTCATCCAACTGTTTTTT. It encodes CASSSGGVIQLFF.

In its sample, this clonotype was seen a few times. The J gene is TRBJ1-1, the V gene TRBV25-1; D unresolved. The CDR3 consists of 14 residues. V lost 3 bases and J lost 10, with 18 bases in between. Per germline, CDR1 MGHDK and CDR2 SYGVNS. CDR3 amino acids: CASSETGLGLVAFF. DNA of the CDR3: TGTGCCAGCAGTGAGACGGGGTTAGGTCTTGTAGCTTTCTTT.

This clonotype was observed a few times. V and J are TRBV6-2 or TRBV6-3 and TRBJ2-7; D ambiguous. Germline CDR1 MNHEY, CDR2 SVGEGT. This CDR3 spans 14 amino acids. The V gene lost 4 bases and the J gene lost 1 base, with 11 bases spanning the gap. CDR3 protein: CASSSRVRSYEQYF. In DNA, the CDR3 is TGTGCCAGCAGTTCCCGGGTCCGATCCTACGAGCAGTACTTC.

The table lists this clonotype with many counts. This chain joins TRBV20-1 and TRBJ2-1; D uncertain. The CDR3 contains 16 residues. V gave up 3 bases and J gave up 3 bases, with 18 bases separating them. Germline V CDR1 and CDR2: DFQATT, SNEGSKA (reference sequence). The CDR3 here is CSASGPQDLYYNEQFF. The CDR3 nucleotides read TGCAGTGCTAGCGGCCCCCAGGATTTATACTACAATGAGCAGTTCTTC.

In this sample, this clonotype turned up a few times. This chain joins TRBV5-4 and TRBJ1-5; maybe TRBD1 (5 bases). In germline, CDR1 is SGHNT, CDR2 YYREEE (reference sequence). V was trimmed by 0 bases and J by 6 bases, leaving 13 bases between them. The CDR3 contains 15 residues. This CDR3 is CASSLGASTGQPQHF. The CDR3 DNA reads TGTGCCAGCAGCTTGGGGGCTTCAACAGGTCAGCCCCAGCATTTT.

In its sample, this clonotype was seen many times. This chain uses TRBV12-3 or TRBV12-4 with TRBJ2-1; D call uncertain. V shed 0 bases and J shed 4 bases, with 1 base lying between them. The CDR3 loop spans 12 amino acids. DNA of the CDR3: TGTGCCAGCAGTTTAGCGTACAATGAGCAGTTCTTC. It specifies CASSLAYNEQFF.

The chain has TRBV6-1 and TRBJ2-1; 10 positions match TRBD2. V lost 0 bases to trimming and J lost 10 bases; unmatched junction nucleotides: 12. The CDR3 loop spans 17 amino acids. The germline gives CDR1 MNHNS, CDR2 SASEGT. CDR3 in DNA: TGTGCCAGCAGTGAAGCTGTAGGAGCGGGGGGGCGAAAGGAGCAGTTCTTC. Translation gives CASSEAVGAGGRKEQFF.

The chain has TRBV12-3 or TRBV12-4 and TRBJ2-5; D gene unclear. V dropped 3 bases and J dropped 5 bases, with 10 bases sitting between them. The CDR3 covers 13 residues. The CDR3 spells CASSFFTAETQYF. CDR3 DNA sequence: TGTGCCAGCAGTTTTTTCACCGCGGAGACCCAGTACTTC.

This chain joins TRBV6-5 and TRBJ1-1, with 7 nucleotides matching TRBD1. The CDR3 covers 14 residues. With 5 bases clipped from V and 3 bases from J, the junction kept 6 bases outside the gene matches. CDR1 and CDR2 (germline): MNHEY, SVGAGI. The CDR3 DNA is TGTGCCAGCAGTGAGACAGGGTGGGACACTGAAGCTTTCTTT. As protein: CASSETGWDTEAFF.

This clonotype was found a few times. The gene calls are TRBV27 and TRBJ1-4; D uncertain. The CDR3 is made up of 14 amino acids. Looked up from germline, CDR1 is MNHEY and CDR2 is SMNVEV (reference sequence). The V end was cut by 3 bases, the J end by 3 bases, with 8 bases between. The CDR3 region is CASSFRVSNEKLFF. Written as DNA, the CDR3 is TGTGCCAGCAGTTTCCGGGTTTCTAATGAAAAACTGTTTTTT.

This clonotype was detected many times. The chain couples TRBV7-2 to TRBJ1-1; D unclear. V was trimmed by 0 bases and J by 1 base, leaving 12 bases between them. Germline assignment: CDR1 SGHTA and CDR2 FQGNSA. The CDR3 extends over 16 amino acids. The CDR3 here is CASSLATLGRNTEAFF. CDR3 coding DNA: TGTGCCAGCAGCTTAGCAACACTAGGGAGGAACACTGAAGCTTTCTTT.

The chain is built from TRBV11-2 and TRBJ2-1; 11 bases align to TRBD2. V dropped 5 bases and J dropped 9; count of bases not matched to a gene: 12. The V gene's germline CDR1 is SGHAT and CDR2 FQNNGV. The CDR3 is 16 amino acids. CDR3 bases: TGTGCCAGCAGCCGCCGAAGTAGCGGGGGGGCAATTGAGCAGTTCTTC. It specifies CASSRRSSGGAIEQFF.

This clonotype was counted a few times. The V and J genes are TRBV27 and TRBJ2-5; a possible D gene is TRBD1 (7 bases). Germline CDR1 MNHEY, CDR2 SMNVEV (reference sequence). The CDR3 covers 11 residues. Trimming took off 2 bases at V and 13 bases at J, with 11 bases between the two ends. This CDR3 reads CASSLAGQLYF. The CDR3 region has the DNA TGTGCCAGCAGTTTAGCGGGACAGCTGTACTTC.

The CDR3 region has the DNA TGTGCCACCAGTGATCCGTTGGGACAGGGGGCCGCTGGGGAGCTGTTTTTT. It yields the protein CATSDPLGQGAAGELFF. The chain recombines TRBV24-1 with TRBJ2-2, with 12 nucleotides matching TRBD1. The CDR3 sequence is 17 residues long. Germline V gene lookup returns CDR1 KGHDR and CDR2 SFDVKD. With 3 bases clipped from V and 8 bases from J, the junction kept 9 bases outside the gene matches.

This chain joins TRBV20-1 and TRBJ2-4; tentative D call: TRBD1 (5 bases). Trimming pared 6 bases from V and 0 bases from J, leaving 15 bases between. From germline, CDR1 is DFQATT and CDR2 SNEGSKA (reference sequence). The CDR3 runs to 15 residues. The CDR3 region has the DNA TGCAGTGCCCGAGGTGGGGCTTTAGCCAAAAACATTCAGTACTTC. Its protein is CSARGGALAKNIQYF.

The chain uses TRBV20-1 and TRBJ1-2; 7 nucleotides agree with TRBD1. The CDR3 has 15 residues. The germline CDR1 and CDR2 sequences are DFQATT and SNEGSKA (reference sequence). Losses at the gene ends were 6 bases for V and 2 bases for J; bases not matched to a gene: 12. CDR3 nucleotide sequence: TGCAGTGCCCCAAAAGTGGACAGGATAAACTATGGCTACACCTTC. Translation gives CSAPKVDRINYGYTF.

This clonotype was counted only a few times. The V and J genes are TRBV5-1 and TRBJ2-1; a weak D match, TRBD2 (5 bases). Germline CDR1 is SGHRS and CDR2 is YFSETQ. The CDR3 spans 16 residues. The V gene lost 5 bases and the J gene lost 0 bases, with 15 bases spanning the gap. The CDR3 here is CASSYGWERSYNEQFF. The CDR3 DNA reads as TGCGCCAGCAGTTACGGGTGGGAGCGCTCCTACAATGAGCAGTTCTTC.

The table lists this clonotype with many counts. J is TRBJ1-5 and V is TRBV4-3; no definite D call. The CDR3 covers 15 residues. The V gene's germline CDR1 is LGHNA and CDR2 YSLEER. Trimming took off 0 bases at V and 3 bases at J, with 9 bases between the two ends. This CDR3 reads CASSQDWADNQPQHF. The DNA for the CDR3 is TGCGCCAGCAGCCAAGACTGGGCAGACAATCAGCCCCAGCATTTT.